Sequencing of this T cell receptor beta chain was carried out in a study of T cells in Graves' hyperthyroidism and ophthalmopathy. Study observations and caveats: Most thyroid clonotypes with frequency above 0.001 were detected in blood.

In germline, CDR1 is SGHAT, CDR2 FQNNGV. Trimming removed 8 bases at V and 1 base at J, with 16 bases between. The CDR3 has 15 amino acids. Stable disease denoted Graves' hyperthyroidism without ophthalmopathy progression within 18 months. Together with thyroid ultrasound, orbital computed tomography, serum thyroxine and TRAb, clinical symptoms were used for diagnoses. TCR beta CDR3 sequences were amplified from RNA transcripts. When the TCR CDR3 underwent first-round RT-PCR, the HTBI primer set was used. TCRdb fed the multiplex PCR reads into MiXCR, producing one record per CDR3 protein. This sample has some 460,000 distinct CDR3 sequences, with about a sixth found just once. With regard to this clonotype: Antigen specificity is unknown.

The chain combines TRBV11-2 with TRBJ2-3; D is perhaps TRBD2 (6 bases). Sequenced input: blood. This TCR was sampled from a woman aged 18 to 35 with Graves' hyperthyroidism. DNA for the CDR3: TGTGCCAGCGGCGGGGCAGGCTTTGGCACAGATACGCAGTATTTT. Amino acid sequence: CASGGAGFGTDTQYF.